Each of the 25 T cell receptor beta chains below was sequenced from the same sample in a study of blood T cell repertoires in COVID-19. The method was immunoSEQ multiplex PCR; TCRdb's version includes in-frame clones alone and lacks a portion of them. The repertoire has 540,000 or so clones, less than 90% of them found once; the top ten carry under 8.5%. Material: peripheral blood. The receptors originated from a woman aged 50 to 60 with COVID-19, enrolled during active disease.

This clone was seen once. V gene TRBV29-1 combines with J gene TRBJ2-7; possible D gene TRBD1, 5 bases. V was shortened by 1 base and J by 7 bases, with 11 bases between the two germline ends. Germline CDR1 and CDR2: SQVTM and ANQGSEA. The CDR3 spans 12 residues. In DNA form, the CDR3 reads TGCAGCGTTGAAGCCCATGACAGAGAGCAGTACTTC. Its translation: CSVEAHDREQYF.

This chain uses TRBV11-1 with TRBJ2-2, with D unclear. The CDR3 is 13 residues long. The germline gives CDR1 SGHAT, CDR2 FQDESV (reference sequence). Trimming cost V 5 bases and J 5 bases, with 9 bases left between them. The CDR3 DNA is TGTGCCAGCAGCCCCTTTTCGACCGGGGAGCTGTTTTTT. This sequence encodes CASSPFSTGELFF.

The rearrangement links TRBV15 to TRBJ1-3; D gene uncertain. There are 13 residues in the CDR3. The V and J ends lost 8 bases and 0 bases respectively, with 8 bases between them. Germline values: CDR1 LNHNV, CDR2 YYDKDF (reference sequence). The CDR3 is CATSQHSGNTIYF. The CDR3, as DNA: TGTGCCACCTCACAGCACTCTGGAAACACCATATATTTT.

This chain connects TRBV30 to TRBJ2-1; 8 nucleotides agree with TRBD1. Germline lookup yields CDR1 GTSNPN and CDR2 SVGIG (reference sequence). CDR3 length: 12 amino acids. The junction had 3 bases not matched to a gene; V was cut back by 3 bases and J by 8 bases. CDR3 residues: CAWSRGLDEQFF. For the CDR3, the DNA is TGTGCCTGGAGCAGGGGGCTTGATGAGCAGTTCTTC.

This clone was picked up one time. The gene calls are TRBV18 and TRBJ1-1; a possible D gene is TRBD1 (5 bases). Trimming removed 3 bases at V and 4 bases at J, with 12 bases between. Per germline, CDR1 KGHSH and CDR2 LQKENI. The CDR3 totals 14 residues. CDR3 protein: CASSPYRGGTEAFF. The CDR3 nucleotides read TGTGCCAGCTCACCGTATAGGGGAGGCACTGAAGCTTTCTTT.

This clone was found once. The chain couples TRBV4-1 to TRBJ2-1; D call uncertain. The CDR3 covers 13 residues. CDR1 and CDR2 from the germline V gene are MGHRA and YSYEKL. With 2 bases removed from V and 7 bases from J, the gap between germline ends came to 9 bases. The CDR3 is CASSQLNLNEQFF. CDR3 nucleotides: TGCGCCAGCAGCCAACTAAATCTTAATGAGCAGTTCTTC.

This chain links TRBV10-3 with TRBJ2-7, with a weak D call TRBD2 (7 bases). The V and J ends lost 0 bases and 4 bases respectively, with 13 bases between them. Germline V gene sequence: CDR1 ENHRY, CDR2 SYGVKD. The CDR3 consists of 15 residues. CDR3 coding DNA: TGTGCCATCAGTGAGTCGGGCAGGGGAGGGTACGAGCAGTACTTC. Translating it yields CAISESGRGGYEQYF.

The V call is TRBV18, the J call TRBJ2-2; 9 nucleotides align to TRBD2. V dropped 6 bases and J dropped 2; count of bases not matched to a gene: 1. CDR1 is KGHSH, CDR2 LQKENI, per germline. CDR3 length: 14 residues. The CDR3 region has the DNA TGTGCCAGCTCTAGCGGGGGCAACACCGGGGAGCTGTTTTTT. Amino acids: CASSSGGNTGELFF.

The chain combines TRBV10-1 with TRBJ2-1, with 9 bases aligning to TRBD2. There are 16 residues in the CDR3. CDR1 is WNHNN and CDR2 is SYGVQD in the germline V gene (reference sequence). Germline trimming cut 0 bases from V and 8 bases from J; bases unmatched to any gene: 8. CDR3 nucleotide sequence: TGCGCCAGCAGTGAGTCCGGGACTAGCCCAGGGGATGAGCAGTTCTTC. Amino acids: CASSESGTSPGDEQFF.

This sequence joins TRBV7-5 and TRBJ2-4; TRBD2 is the table's D call and was not checked against the DNA. TRBV7-5 represents a pseudogene. The length of the CDR3 is 14 residues. The DNA of the CDR3 is TGTGCCAGAAGGCGCGGGCTGTTCCTAAACATTCAGTACTTC. Translating gives CARRRGLFLNIQYF.

The chain links TRBV6-1 to TRBJ1-1, with 10 nucleotides matching TRBD1. Trimming at V came to 3 bases and at J to 8 bases, leaving 15 bases not matched to a gene. Germline lookup yields CDR1 MNHNS and CDR2 SASEGT. The CDR3 is 17 residues long. The CDR3 nucleotides are TGTGCCAGCAGTGAGTGGGTGGTAAGGGGACAGGGGACCGAAGCTTTCTTT. It translates to CASSEWVVRGQGTEAFF.

The chain couples TRBV24-1 to TRBJ2-3, with 10 nucleotides matching TRBD1. The ends lost 7 bases at V and 1 base at J; junction bases unmatched: 4. The CDR3 consists of 15 residues. In germline, CDR1 is KGHDR, CDR2 SFDVKD. The CDR3 region is CATSFGTGGTDTQYF. The CDR3 DNA reads as TGTGCCACCAGCTTTGGGACAGGGGGCACAGATACGCAGTATTTT.

This chain connects TRBV9 to TRBJ2-7; 8 bases line up with TRBD1. In germline, CDR1 is SGDLS, CDR2 YYNGEE. The CDR3 contains 17 residues. V shed 4 bases and J 0 bases; nucleotides not matched to a gene: 12. The CDR3 DNA reads TGTGCCAGCAGCATCGGGACAGGTGCGTTTTTCTCCTACGAGCAGTACTTC. This codes for CASSIGTGAFFSYEQYF. The full variable domain, completed using reference TRBV9 and TRBJ2-7, is DSGVTQTPKHLITATGQRVTLRCSPRSGDLSVYWYQQSLDQGLQFLIQYYNGEERAKGNILERFSAQQFPDLHSELNLSSLELGDSALYFCASSIGTGAFFSYEQYFGPGTRLTVT.

This clone was seen a single time. This sequence joins TRBV9 and TRBJ1-4; 12 bases are shared with TRBD1. Germline CDR1 SGDLS, CDR2 YYNGEE. With 4 bases clipped from V and 7 bases from J, the junction kept 2 bases outside the gene matches. CDR3 length equals 14 residues. Here the CDR3 reads CASSPGQGAEKLFF. CDR3 coding DNA: TGTGCCAGCAGCCCGGGACAGGGGGCTGAAAAACTGTTTTTT.

The chain carries TRBV29-1 and TRBJ2-4; D possibly corresponds to TRBD1 (5 bases). Deletions cut 1 base from V and 7 bases from J, with 8 bases between. Germline V CDR1 and CDR2: SQVTM, ANQGSEA. This CDR3 comprises 12 residues. In nucleotides, the CDR3 is TGCAGCGTTGAAGGCAGGGCCAACATTCAGTACTTC. The encoded protein is CSVEGRANIQYF.

The V call is TRBV5-1, the J call TRBJ1-4; the D gene is possibly TRBD1 (6 bases). V was shortened by 4 bases and J by 8 bases, with 18 bases between the two germline ends. The CDR3 runs 15 residues. The V gene's germline CDR1 is SGHRS and CDR2 YFSETQ. The DNA of the CDR3 is TGCGCCAGCAGCCCGGACAGCAGGAGAGGAGAAAAACTGTTTTTT. Its protein product is CASSPDSRRGEKLFF. The full variable domain, completed using reference TRBV5-1 and TRBJ1-4, is KAGVTQTPRYLIKTRGQQVTLSCSPISGHRSVSWYQQTPGQGLQFLFEYFSETQRNKGNFPGRFSGRQFSNSRSEMNVSTLELGDSALYLCASSPDSRRGEKLFFGSGTQLSVL.

The chain recombines TRBV18 with TRBJ2-1, with a possible D match to TRBD1 (6 bases). The CDR3 is made up of 15 amino acids. Trimming took 2 bases from V and 5 from J, leaving 13 bases between them. The germline V gene has CDR1 KGHSH and CDR2 LQKENI. CDR3 in DNA: TGTGCCAGCTCACCATACGACAGGCCGAACAATGAGCAGTTCTTC. Translation: CASSPYDRPNNEQFF.

V is TRBV6-5 and J is TRBJ1-3, with D unresolved. CDR3 length: 15 residues. V was pared by 5 bases and J by 0 bases, with 11 bases between. The germline CDR1 and CDR2 sequences are MNHEY and SVGAGI. CDR3 bases: TGTGCCAGCAGTCACCGACGGAGCTCTGGAAACACCATATATTTT. This encodes CASSHRRSSGNTIYF.

CDR3 amino acids: CASSPRPQHTDTQYF. CDR3 sequence (DNA): TGTGCCAGCAGCCCTCGGCCACAGCACACAGATACGCAGTATTTT. The gene calls are TRBV9 and TRBJ2-3; D gene uncertain. The germline gives CDR1 SGDLS, CDR2 YYNGEE. Deletions cut 4 bases from V and 2 bases from J, with 14 bases between. This CDR3 comprises 15 residues.

A note on this clone: Other DNA sequences in this specimen translate into the identical CDR3. DNA of the CDR3: TGTGCCACCAGTGACCTTTCAGAGACCCAGTACTTC. It is translated as CATSDLSETQYF. This rearrangement joins TRBV24-1 to TRBJ2-5; D unclear. V was cut by 4 bases and J by 4 bases, with 6 bases left in between. The CDR3 sequence is 12 residues long. The V gene's germline CDR1 is KGHDR and CDR2 SFDVKD.

The chain has TRBV18 and TRBJ1-1, with D unresolved. V lost 3 bases and J lost 1, with 12 bases in between. CDR3 length: 15 residues. Germline assignment: CDR1 KGHSH and CDR2 LQKENI. The CDR3 DNA is TGTGCCAGCTCACCCACAGTGGTGGCGAACACTGAAGCTTTCTTT. Translating gives CASSPTVVANTEAFF.

The chain has TRBV25-1 and TRBJ1-1, with D perhaps matching TRBD1 (5 bases). V lost 3 bases, J lost 0 bases, and 8 bases lay in between. The CDR3 runs to 14 residues. CDR1 is MGHDK, CDR2 SYGVNS, per germline. The CDR3 here is CASSEGLMNTEAFF. The CDR3 DNA reads as TGTGCCAGCAGTGAGGGACTGATGAACACTGAAGCTTTCTTT.

The chain employs TRBV19 and TRBJ1-2; TRBD1 might be the D (5 bases). V was pared by 7 bases and J by 3 bases, with 21 bases between. The CDR3 spans 16 residues. Germline CDR1 and CDR2: LNHDA and SQIVND (reference sequence). The CDR3 region is CASTLSLGAEHYGYTF. The CDR3 nucleotides read TGTGCCAGTACCCTATCCCTTGGGGCAGAGCACTATGGCTACACCTTC. The full variable domain, with the rest looked up from reference TRBV19 and TRBJ1-2, is DGGITQSPKYLFRKEGQNVTLSCEQNLNHDAMYWYRQDPGQGLRLIYYSQIVNDFQKGDIAEGYSVSREKKESFPLTVTSAQKNPTAFYLCASTLSLGAEHYGYTFGSGTRLTVV.

The J gene is TRBJ2-2, the V gene TRBV3-1 (or the pseudogene TRBV3-2); 7 nucleotides match TRBD1. This CDR3 region has 16 residues. The ends lost 1 base at V and 7 bases at J; junction bases unmatched: 9. The germline gives CDR1 LGHDT, CDR2 YNNKEL (reference sequence). CDR3 nucleotides: TGTGCCAGCAGCCAAGGGGTGACAGGGCAGAACGGGGAGCTGTTTTTT. This translates into CASSQGVTGQNGELFF.

The CDR3 bases are TGTGCCAGCTCGCTAACTTGGACAGGGGGCAGGGACACTGAAGCTTTCTTT. This translates into CASSLTWTGGRDTEAFF. This rearrangement joins TRBV18 to TRBJ1-1; 11 bases are a match to TRBD1. Trimming took 6 bases from V and 3 from J; bases not matched to a gene: 12. The CDR3 is 17 amino acids. The germline gives CDR1 KGHSH, CDR2 LQKENI.